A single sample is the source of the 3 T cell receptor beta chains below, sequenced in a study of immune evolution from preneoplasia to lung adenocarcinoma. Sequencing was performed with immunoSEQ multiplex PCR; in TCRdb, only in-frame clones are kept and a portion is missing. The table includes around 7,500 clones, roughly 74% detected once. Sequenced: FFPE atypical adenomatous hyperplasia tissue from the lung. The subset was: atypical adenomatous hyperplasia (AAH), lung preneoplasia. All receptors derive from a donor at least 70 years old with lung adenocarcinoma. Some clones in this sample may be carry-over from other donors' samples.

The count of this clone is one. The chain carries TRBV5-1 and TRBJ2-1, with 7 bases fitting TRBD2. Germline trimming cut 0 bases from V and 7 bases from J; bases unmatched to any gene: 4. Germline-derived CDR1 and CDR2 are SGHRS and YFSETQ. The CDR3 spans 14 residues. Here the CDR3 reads CASSLALAANEQFF. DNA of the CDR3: TGCGCCAGCAGCTTGGCGCTAGCGGCTAATGAGCAGTTCTTC.

CDR3 DNA: TGCGCCAGCAGCAACCCACGACCCAGCTCCTACAATGAGCAGTTCTTC. It codes for CASSNPRPSSYNEQFF. The V and J genes are TRBV5-1 and TRBJ2-1; D unresolved. Trimming shortened V by 4 bases and J by 0 bases, and 14 bases separated the two germline ends. CDR1 and CDR2 (germline): SGHRS, YFSETQ. CDR3 size: 16 residues.

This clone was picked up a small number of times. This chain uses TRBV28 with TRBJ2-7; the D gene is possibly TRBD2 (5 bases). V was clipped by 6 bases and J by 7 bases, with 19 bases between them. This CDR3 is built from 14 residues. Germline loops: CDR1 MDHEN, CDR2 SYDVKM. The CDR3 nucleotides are TGTGCCAGCAGCCTACTCCGGGGAGTGAGGGAGCAGTACTTC. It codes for CASSLLRGVREQYF.